The TCR beta chain described here comes from a study of shared clonotypes between healthy human individuals. Produced via immunoSEQ multiplex PCR; TCRdb's table is partial and in-frame only. The sample yields roughly 1,500,000 clones, around 98.5% seen once. As concerns this clone: The antigen is not known.

Whole-study results and caveats: Relative to clonotypes present in all four donors, those not shared had lower generation probabilities.

The sample consisted of naive CD4+ T cells sorted from blood. Subset specified: CD45RA+ positively selected. This sequence originates from a man younger than 45 in good health.

The CDR3 reads CASSYSSGNEQFF. CDR3 DNA: TGTGCCAGCAGTTACTCGAGCGGGAATGAGCAGTTCTTC. The gene calls are TRBV6-5 and TRBJ2-1, with a possible D match to TRBD2 (6 bases). The CDR3 runs 13 residues. The V end lost 0 bases, the J end lost 7 bases, and 7 bases lay between the germline ends. Looked up from germline, CDR1 is MNHEY and CDR2 is SVGAGI.